One sample yielded the 21 T cell receptor beta chains listed below, sequenced in a study of CD8 T cells in Susac syndrome. Random hexamers served to reverse transcribe roughly 0.45 to 1 ug RNA. TCRdb ran MiXCR on the immunoSEQ multiplex PCR reads and lists one entry per CDR3 protein. The table has about 120,000 distinct CDR3 sequences, around 90% seen once; the top ten hold 0.14%. The sequenced sample consisted of CD4+ T cells from PBMCs. The source of these receptors is a human donor in good health.

The V gene is TRBV2, the J gene TRBJ2-7; 12 positions match TRBD2. CDR1 is SNHLY, CDR2 FYNNEI, per germline. The V and J ends lost 8 bases and 6 bases, in that order; junction bases with no gene match: 11. CDR3 size: 15 residues. The CDR3: CASGRLAGEPFEQYF. CDR3 coding DNA: TGTGCCAGCGGCCGACTAGCGGGAGAGCCGTTCGAGCAGTACTTC.

This clonotype was seen a single time. The V and J genes are TRBV7-2 and TRBJ2-5; D ambiguous. Trimming took off 4 bases at V and 4 bases at J, with 19 bases between the two ends. The V gene's germline CDR1 is SGHTA and CDR2 FQGNSA. CDR3 length: 16 amino acids. The CDR3 sequence is CASSSYNPSLLETQYF. The DNA for the CDR3 is TGTGCCAGCAGCTCCTACAACCCTTCGCTTCTAGAGACCCAGTACTTC. The full variable domain, with the rest looked up from reference TRBV7-2 and TRBJ2-5, is GAGVSQSPSNKVTEKGKDVELRCDPISGHTALYWYRQSLGQGLEFLIYFQGNSAPDKSGLPSDRFSAERTGGSVSTLTIQRTQQEDSAVYLCASSSYNPSLLETQYFGPGTRLLVL.

This rearrangement joins TRBV29-1 to TRBJ2-6; 9 bases are shared with TRBD1. Germline V CDR1 and CDR2: SQVTM, ANQGSEA. This CDR3 spans 16 amino acids. The ends lost 4 bases at V and 4 bases at J; junction bases unmatched: 8. CDR3 residues: CSVGTGAAPGANVLTF. The CDR3 DNA is TGCAGCGTTGGGACAGGGGCCGCGCCAGGGGCCAACGTCCTGACTTTC.

A note on this clonotype: Germline is not matched at one junction end, which may reflect a read error. The CDR3 DNA reads TGCAGCGTTGAAGTTTCACAGAACACTGAAGTTTTCTTT. Protein: CSVEVSQNTEVFF. The rearrangement uses TRBV29-1 and TRBJ1-1, with D hard to call. The CDR3 is 13 amino acids. CDR1 and CDR2 (germline): SQVTM, ANQGSEA.

The V call is TRBV5-4, the J call TRBJ2-5; 11 nucleotides match TRBD2. CDR3 length: 15 residues. After removal of 4 bases from V and 2 bases from J, the junction contained 4 bases not matched to a gene. CDR1 and CDR2 from the germline V gene are SGHNT and YYREEE (reference sequence). DNA for the CDR3: TGTGCCAGCAGCCTTGGGACTAGCGGACAAGAGACCCAGTACTTC. Encoded protein: CASSLGTSGQETQYF.

The V call is TRBV29-1, the J call TRBJ1-5; no definite D call. The ends were cut back, 4 bases at V and 0 bases at J, with 7 bases in the middle. The CDR3 length is 13 residues. Germline CDR1 SQVTM, CDR2 ANQGSEA. The CDR3 here is CSVGGNSNQPQHF. CDR3 bases: TGCAGCGTTGGTGGGAATAGCAATCAGCCCCAGCATTTT.

The V and J genes are TRBV12-3 or TRBV12-4 and TRBJ1-1; TRBD1 agrees at 7 bases. This CDR3 is 14 amino acids long. After removal of 6 bases from V and 3 bases from J, the junction contained 7 bases not matched to a gene. The CDR3 spells CASSFGQVDTEAFF. CDR3 in DNA: TGTGCCAGCAGCTTCGGACAGGTTGACACTGAAGCTTTCTTT.

The chain couples TRBV7-9 to TRBJ1-5; TRBD1 agrees at 7 bases. Germline V lookup: CDR1 SEHNR, CDR2 FQNEAQ (reference sequence). Germline trimming cut 5 bases from V and 4 bases from J; bases unmatched to any gene: 8. The CDR3 loop spans 15 amino acids. In DNA, the CDR3 is TGTGCCAGCAGCCCAGCAGGGACAGTGAATCAGCCCCAGCATTTT. Translated: CASSPAGTVNQPQHF.

The V call is TRBV7-2, the J call TRBJ2-7; no definite D call. V was cut by 5 bases and J by 2 bases, with 16 bases left in between. CDR1 is SGHTA and CDR2 is FQGNSA in the germline V gene. The CDR3 runs 15 residues. The CDR3 DNA sequence: TGTGCCAGCAGCCCTCATGGGCAATCGACCTACGAGCAGTACTTC. Residues: CASSPHGQSTYEQYF.

In this sample, this clonotype turned up a few times. The chain links TRBV4-1 to TRBJ2-2; D is unresolved. V was cut by 3 bases and J by 1 base, with 9 bases left in between. CDR1 is MGHRA, CDR2 YSYEKL, per germline. CDR3 length: 15 residues. The CDR3 protein is CASSQNRQNTGELFF. The CDR3, as DNA: TGCGCCAGCAGCCAGAATCGACAGAACACCGGGGAGCTGTTTTTT.

This clonotype showed up just a few times. This chain links TRBV12-3 or TRBV12-4 with TRBJ2-1; either TRBD1 or TRBD2 may supply D (5 bases each). V was trimmed by 5 bases and J by 7 bases, leaving 9 bases between them. This CDR3 has 12 amino acids. In nucleotides, the CDR3 is TGTGCCAGCAGTGGGACGGGAAATGAGCAGTTCTTC. This sequence encodes CASSGTGNEQFF.

The chain combines TRBV7-2 with TRBJ1-2; D unclear. V lost 1 base to trimming and J lost 4 bases, with 7 bases between them. This CDR3 is built from 13 residues. Germline V gives CDR1 SGHTA, CDR2 FQGNSA. CDR3 DNA sequence: TGTGCCAGCAGCTTAGACCACGCCTATGGCTACACCTTC. Residues: CASSLDHAYGYTF.

The DNA of the CDR3 is TGTGCCAGCAGTTCCCAAAGGGTTCCCGTCTACAATGAGCAGTTCTTC. Encoded protein: CASSSQRVPVYNEQFF. The chain combines TRBV7-8 with TRBJ2-1; D not certain. From germline, CDR1 is SGHVS and CDR2 FQNEAQ. V was clipped by 6 bases and J by 3 bases, with 18 bases between them. The CDR3 length is 16 residues.

This chain joins TRBV20-1 and TRBJ1-1; 9 positions match TRBD1. In germline, CDR1 is DFQATT, CDR2 SNEGSKA (reference sequence). Unmatched junction bases numbered 10, after V lost 3 bases and J lost 5 bases. The CDR3 contains 15 residues. This CDR3 is CSARAPEGQGTEAFF. In DNA, the CDR3 is TGCAGTGCTAGGGCTCCCGAGGGACAGGGAACTGAAGCTTTCTTT.

J is TRBJ2-1 and V is TRBV14; TRBD2 agrees at 8 bases. This CDR3 contains 14 residues. CDR1 and CDR2 from the germline V gene are SGHDN and FVKESK. After removal of 3 bases from V and 9 bases from J, the junction contained 7 bases not matched to a gene. CDR3 region: CASSQLGGAGEQFF. In DNA form, the CDR3 reads TGTGCCAGCAGCCAGCTCGGGGGGGCCGGTGAGCAGTTCTTC.

The genes are TRBV20-1 and TRBJ1-1, with TRBD1 matching over 7 bases. The germline V gene encodes CDR1 DFQATT and CDR2 SNEGSKA (reference sequence). The CDR3 totals 14 residues. Trimming cost V 5 bases and J 5 bases; bases outside gene matches: 11. The CDR3 DNA reads TGCAGTGCTGGAGCCGGGACAGCGGGAACTGAAGCTTTCTTT. Amino acids: CSAGAGTAGTEAFF.

On this clonotype: One end of the junction is discordant with germline, which a read error may explain. The chain couples TRBV7-2 to TRBJ1-2, with 7 bases lining up with TRBD1. CDR3 length: 13 residues. Germline V lookup: CDR1 SGHTA, CDR2 FQGNSA. In DNA, the CDR3 is TGCGCGGGACAGCTGAACGCTAACTATGGCTACACCTTC. It codes for CAGQLNANYGYTF.

The V call is TRBV3-1, the J call TRBJ2-5; 7 bases align to TRBD2. V trimming: 4 bases; J trimming: 2 bases; junction bases outside the gene matches: 13. CDR1 is LGHDT and CDR2 is YNNKEL in the germline V gene (reference sequence). This CDR3 is built from 17 residues. CDR3 sequence: CASSPSPGLTRQETQYF. CDR3 sequence (DNA): TGTGCCAGCAGCCCCAGCCCGGGACTAACGCGTCAAGAGACCCAGTACTTC.

The rearrangement uses TRBV20-1 and TRBJ2-7, with D unresolved. The germline V and J ends were trimmed by 0 bases and 5 bases, with 8 bases remaining between them. This CDR3 region has 12 residues. The germline V gene has CDR1 DFQATT and CDR2 SNEGSKA (reference sequence). This CDR3 reads CSAREDGHEQYF. The CDR3 DNA sequence: TGCAGTGCTAGAGAGGATGGACACGAGCAGTACTTC.

This rearrangement joins TRBV28 to TRBJ2-7; tentatively, D is TRBD2 (5 bases). Per the germline V gene, CDR1 is MDHEN and CDR2 is SYDVKM. CDR3 length: 11 residues. V was pared by 10 bases and J by 4 bases, with 11 bases between. The CDR3 reads CATGRAYEQYF. In DNA, the CDR3 is TGTGCCACGGGGAGAGCATACGAGCAGTACTTC. The full variable domain, its missing parts supplied by reference TRBV28 and TRBJ2-7, is DVKVTQSSRYLVKRTGEKVFLECVQDMDHENMFWYRQDPGLGLRLIYFSYDVKMKEKGDIPEGYSVSREKKERFSLILESASTNQTSMYLCATGRAYEQYFGPGTRLTVT.

The table lists this clonotype with a count of one. The rearrangement joins TRBV15 to TRBJ2-7; weak D call: TRBD2 (6 bases). The CDR3 covers 14 residues. Germline V gene sequence: CDR1 LNHNV, CDR2 YYDKDF (reference sequence). V lost 3 bases and J lost 3, with 12 bases in between. The CDR3 region is CATSREGQGYEQYF. For the CDR3, the DNA is TGTGCCACCAGCAGGGAGGGTCAGGGCTACGAGCAGTACTTC.